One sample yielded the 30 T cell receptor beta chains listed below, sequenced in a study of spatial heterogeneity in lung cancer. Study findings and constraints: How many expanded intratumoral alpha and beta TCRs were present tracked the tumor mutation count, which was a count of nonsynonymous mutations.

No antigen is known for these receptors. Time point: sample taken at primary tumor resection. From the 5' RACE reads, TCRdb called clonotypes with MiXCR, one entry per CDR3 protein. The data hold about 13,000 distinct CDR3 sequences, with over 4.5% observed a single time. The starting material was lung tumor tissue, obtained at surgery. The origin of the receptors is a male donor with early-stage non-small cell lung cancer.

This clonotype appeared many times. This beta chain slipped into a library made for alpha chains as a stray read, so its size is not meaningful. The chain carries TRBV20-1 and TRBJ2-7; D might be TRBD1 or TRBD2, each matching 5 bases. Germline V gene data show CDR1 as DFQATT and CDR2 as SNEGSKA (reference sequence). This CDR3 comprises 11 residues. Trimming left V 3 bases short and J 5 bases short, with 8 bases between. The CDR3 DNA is TGCAGTGCTAGCTGGGGGAACGAGCAGTACTTC. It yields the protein CSASWGNEQYF.

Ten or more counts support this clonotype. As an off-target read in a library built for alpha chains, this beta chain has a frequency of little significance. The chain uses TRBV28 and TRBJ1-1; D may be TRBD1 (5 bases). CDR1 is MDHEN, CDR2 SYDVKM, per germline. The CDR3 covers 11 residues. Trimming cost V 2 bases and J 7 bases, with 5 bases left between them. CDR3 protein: CASSLRGEAFF. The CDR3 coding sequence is TGTGCCAGCAGTTTAAGGGGTGAAGCTTTCTTT.

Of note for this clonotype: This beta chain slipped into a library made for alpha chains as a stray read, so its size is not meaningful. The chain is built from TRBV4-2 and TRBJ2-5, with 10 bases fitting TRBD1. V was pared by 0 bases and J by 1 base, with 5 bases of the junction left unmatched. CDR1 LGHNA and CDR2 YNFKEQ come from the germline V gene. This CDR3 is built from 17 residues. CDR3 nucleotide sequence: TGTGCCAGCAGCCAAGATCAGACAGGGGGCTTCCAAGAGACCCAGTACTTC. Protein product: CASSQDQTGGFQETQYF.

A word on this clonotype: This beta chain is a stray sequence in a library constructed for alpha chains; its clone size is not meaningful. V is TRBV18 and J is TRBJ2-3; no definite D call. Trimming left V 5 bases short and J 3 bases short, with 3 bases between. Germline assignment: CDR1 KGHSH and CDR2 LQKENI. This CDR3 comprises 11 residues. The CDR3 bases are TGTGCCAGCTCATCTACAGATACGCAGTATTTT. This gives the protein CASSSTDTQYF.

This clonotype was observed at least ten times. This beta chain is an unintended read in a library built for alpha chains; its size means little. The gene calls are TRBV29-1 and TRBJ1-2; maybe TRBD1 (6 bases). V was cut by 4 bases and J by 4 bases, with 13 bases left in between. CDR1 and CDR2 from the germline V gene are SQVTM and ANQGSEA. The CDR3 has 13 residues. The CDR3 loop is CSVVFPGAYGYTF. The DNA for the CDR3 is TGCAGCGTTGTATTTCCGGGGGCCTATGGCTACACCTTC. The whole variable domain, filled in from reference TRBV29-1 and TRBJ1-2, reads SAVISQKPSRDICQRGTSLTIQCQVDSQVTMMFWYRQQPGQSLTLIATANQGSEATYESGFVIDKFPISRPNLTFSTLTVSNMSPEDSSIYLCSVVFPGAYGYTFGSGTRLTVV.

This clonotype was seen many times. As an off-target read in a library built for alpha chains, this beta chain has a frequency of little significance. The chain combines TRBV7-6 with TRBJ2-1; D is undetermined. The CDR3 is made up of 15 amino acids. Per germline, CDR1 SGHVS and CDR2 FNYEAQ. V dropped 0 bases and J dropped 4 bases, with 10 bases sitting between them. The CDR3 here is CASSLAHSSYNEQFF. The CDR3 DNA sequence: TGTGCCAGCAGCTTAGCGCATAGTAGTTACAATGAGCAGTTCTTC.

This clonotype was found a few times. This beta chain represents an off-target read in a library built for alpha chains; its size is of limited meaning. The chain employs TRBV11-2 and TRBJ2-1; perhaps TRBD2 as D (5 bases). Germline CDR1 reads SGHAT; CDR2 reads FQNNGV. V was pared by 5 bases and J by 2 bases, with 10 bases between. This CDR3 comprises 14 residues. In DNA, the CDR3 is TGTGCCAGCAGCCCCGCGGGCCCCTACAATGAGCAGTTCTTC. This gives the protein CASSPAGPYNEQFF.

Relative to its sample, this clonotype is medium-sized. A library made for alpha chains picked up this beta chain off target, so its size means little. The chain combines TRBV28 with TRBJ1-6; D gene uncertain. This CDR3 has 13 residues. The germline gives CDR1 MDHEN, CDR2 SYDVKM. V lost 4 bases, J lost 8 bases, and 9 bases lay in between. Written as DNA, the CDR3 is TGTGCCAGCAGTTCCCACGGTGATTCACCCCTCCACTTT. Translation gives CASSSHGDSPLHF.

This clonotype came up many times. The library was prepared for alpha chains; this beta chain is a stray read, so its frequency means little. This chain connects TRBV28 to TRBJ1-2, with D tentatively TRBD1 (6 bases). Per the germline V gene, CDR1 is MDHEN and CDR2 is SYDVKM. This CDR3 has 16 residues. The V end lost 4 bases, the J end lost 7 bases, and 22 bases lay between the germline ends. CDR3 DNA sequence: TGTGCCAGCAGTTCTCCTCCCGGCGGGGGGCAAGGTGGCTACACCTTC. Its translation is CASSSPPGGGQGGYTF.

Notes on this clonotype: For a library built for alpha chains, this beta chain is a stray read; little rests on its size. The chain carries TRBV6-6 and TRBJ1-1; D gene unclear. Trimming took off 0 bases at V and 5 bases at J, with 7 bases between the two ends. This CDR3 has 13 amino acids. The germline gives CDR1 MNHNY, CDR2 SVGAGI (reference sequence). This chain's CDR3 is CASSYSSRTEAFF. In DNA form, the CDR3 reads TGTGCCAGCAGTTACTCGAGTCGTACTGAAGCTTTCTTT.

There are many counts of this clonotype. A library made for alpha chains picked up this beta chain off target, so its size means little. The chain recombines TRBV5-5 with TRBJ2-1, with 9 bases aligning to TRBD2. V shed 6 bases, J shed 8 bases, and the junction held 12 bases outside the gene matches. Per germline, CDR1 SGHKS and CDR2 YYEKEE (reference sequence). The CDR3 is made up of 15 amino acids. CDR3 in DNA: TGTGCCAGCATCCTGTTCGATAGCGGGGGCCATGAGCAGTTCTTC. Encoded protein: CASILFDSGGHEQFF.

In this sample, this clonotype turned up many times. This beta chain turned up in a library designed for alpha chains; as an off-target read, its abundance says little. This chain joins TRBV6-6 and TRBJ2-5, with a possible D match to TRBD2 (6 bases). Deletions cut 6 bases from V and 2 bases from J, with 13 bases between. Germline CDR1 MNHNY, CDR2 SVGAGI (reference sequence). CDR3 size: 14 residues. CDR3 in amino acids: CASRRPGTQETQYF. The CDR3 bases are TGTGCCAGCAGACGTCCCGGGACTCAAGAGACCCAGTACTTC.

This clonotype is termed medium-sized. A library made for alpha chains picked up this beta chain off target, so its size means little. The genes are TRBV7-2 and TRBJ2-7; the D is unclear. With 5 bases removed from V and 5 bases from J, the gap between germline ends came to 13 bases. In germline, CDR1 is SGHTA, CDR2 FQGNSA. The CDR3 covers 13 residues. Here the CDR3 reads CASSPRTVNEQYF. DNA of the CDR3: TGTGCCAGCAGCCCACGGACGGTAAACGAGCAGTACTTC.

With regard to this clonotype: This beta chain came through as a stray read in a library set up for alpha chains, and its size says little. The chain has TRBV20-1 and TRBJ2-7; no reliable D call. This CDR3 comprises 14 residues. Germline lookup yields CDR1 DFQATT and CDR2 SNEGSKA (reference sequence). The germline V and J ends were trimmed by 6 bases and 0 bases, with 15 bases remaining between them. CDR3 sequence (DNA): TGCAGTGCCTCAATCTCAACCGTCTCCTACGAGCAGTACTTC. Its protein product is CSASISTVSYEQYF.

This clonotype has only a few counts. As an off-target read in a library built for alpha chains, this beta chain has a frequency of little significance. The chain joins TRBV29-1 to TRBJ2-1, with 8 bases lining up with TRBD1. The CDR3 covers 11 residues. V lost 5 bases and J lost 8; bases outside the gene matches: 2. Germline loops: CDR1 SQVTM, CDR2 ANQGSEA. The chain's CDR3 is CSVSQGDEQFF. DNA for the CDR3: TGCAGCGTTTCACAGGGGGATGAGCAGTTCTTC.

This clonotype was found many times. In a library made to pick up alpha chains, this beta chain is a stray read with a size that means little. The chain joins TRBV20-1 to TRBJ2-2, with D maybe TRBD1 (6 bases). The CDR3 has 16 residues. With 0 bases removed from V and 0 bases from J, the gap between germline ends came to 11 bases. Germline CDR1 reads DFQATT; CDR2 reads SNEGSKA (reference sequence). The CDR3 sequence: CSARDGGQPNTGELFF. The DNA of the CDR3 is TGCAGTGCTAGAGATGGAGGACAGCCGAACACCGGGGAGCTGTTTTTT.

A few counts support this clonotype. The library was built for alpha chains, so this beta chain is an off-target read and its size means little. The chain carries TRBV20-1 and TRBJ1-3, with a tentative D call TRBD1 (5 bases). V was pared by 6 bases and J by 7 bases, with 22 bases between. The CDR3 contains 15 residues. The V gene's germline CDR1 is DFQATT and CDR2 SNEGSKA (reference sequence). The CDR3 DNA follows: TGCAGTGCCAATAGCCGGGACCAGGGATGGAACACCATATATTTT. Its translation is CSANSRDQGWNTIYF.

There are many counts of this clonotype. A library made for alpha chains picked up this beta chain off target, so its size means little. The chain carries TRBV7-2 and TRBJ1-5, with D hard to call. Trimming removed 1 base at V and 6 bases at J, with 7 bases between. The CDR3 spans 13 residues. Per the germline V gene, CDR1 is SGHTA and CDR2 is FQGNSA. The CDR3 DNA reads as TGTGCCAGCAGCTTAGTGGTGGGTCAGCCCCAGCATTTT. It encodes CASSLVVGQPQHF.

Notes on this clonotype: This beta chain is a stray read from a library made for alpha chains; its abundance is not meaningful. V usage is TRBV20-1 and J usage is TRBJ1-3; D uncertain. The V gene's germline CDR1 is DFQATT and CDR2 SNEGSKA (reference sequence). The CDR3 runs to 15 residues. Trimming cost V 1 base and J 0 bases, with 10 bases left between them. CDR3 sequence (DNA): TGCAGTGCTAGAGGCCTGGCCATCTCTGGAAACACCATATATTTT. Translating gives CSARGLAISGNTIYF.

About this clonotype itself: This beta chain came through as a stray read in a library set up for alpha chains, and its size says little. This CDR3 is CSARQGSYNSPLHF. The CDR3, as DNA: TGCAGTGCTAGGCAGGGCTCCTATAATTCACCCCTCCACTTT. The chain has TRBV20-1 and TRBJ1-6, with D perhaps matching TRBD1 (5 bases). The CDR3 is 14 residues long. V lost 3 bases, J lost 0 bases, and 6 bases lay in between. Germline V gene lookup returns CDR1 DFQATT and CDR2 SNEGSKA (reference sequence).

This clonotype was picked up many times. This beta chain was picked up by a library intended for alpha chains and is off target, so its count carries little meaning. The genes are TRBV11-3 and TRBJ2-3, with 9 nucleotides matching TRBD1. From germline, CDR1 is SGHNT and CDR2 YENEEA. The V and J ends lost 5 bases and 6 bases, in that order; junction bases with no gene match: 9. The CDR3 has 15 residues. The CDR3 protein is CASSPRTGGLDTQYF. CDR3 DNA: TGTGCCAGCAGCCCCCGAACAGGGGGCCTGGATACGCAGTATTTT.

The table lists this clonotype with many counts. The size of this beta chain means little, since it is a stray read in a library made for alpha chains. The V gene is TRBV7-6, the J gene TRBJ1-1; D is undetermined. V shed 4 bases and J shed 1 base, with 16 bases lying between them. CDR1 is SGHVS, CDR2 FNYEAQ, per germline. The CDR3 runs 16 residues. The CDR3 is CASSSLKGQTNTEAFF. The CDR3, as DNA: TGTGCCAGCAGCTCCCTGAAGGGCCAGACGAACACTGAAGCTTTCTTT.

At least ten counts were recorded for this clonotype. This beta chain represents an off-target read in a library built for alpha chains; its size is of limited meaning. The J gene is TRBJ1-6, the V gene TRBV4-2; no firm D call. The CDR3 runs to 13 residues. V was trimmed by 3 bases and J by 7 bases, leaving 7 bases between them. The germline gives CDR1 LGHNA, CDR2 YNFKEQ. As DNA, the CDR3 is TGTGCCAGCAGCCAGATAGCGAATTCACCCCTCCACTTT. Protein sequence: CASSQIANSPLHF.

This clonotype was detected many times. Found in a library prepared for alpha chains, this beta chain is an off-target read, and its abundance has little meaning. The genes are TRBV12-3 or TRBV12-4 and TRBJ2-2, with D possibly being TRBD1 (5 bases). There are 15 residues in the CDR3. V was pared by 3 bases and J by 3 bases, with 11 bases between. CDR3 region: CASSFRVWDTGELFF. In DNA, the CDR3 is TGTGCCAGCAGTTTCAGGGTTTGGGACACCGGGGAGCTGTTTTTT.

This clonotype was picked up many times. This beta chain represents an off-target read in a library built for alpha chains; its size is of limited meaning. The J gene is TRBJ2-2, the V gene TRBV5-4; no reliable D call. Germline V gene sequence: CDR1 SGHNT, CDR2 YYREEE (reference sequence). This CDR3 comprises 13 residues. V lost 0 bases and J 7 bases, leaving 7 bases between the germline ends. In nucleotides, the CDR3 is TGTGCCAGCAGCTTGGCTGCCGGCGGGGAGCTGTTTTTT. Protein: CASSLAAGGELFF.

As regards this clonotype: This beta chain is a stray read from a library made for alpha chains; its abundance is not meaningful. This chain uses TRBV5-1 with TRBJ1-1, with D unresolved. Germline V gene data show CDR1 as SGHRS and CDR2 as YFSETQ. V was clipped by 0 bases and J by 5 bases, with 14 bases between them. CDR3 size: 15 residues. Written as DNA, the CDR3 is TGCGCCAGCAGCTTGGATTTCCCGGGCCAGACTGAAGCTTTCTTT. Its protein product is CASSLDFPGQTEAFF.

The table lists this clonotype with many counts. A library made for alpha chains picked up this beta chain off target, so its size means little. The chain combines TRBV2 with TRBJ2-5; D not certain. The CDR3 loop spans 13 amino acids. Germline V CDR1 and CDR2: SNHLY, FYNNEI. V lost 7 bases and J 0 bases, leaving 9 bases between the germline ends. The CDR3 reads CASNERYQETQYF. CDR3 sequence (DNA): TGTGCCAGCAATGAGAGGTACCAAGAGACCCAGTACTTC.

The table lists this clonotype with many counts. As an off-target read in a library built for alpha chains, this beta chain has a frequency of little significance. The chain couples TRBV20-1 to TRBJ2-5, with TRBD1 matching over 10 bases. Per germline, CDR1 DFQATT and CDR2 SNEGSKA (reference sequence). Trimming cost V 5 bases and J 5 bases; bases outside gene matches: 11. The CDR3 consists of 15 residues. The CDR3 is CSAQAGTGVLETQYF. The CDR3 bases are TGCAGTGCTCAAGCCGGGACAGGGGTTTTGGAGACCCAGTACTTC.

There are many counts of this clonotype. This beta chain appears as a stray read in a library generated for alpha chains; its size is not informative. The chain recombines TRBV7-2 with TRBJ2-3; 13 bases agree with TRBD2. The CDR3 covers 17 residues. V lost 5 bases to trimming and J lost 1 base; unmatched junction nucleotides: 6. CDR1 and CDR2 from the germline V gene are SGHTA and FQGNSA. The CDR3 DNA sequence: TGTGCCAGCAGCCAATCAGGGACTAGCGGGGGCACAGATACGCAGTATTTT. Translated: CASSQSGTSGGTDTQYF.

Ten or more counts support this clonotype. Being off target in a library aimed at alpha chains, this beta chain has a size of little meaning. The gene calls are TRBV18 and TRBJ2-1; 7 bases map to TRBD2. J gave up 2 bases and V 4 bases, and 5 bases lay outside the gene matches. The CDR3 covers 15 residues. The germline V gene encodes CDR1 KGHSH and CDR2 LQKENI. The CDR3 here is CASSLPGLPYNEQFF. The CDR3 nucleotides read TGTGCCAGCTCACTACCGGGACTACCCTACAATGAGCAGTTCTTC.